By sample share, the clone carrying this T cell receptor (beta chain) is medium-sized. The antigen is undetermined. This specimen comes from a study of T cell repertoires in cytomegalovirus infection. As for the study in general: Public TCR beta signatures were indicative of both CMV infection and a matching HLA type. Study findings and constraints: The cumulative frequency of public TCR beta families distinguished individuals who carried CMV together with the relevant HLA.

In TCRdb, the reads were re-called with MiXCR into one record per CDR3 protein. The sample shows some 160,000 distinct CDR3 sequences, 17% of them seen only once. Specimen: CD8+ T cells from PBMCs. The receptor's source is a human donor in good health (CMV status not recorded). Some clones in this sample may be carry-over from other donors' samples.

CDR3 residues: CASSLGRVPYEQYF. CDR3 DNA sequence: TGTGCCAGCAGCTTAGGCAGGGTTCCGTACGAGCAGTACTTC. The chain links TRBV7-9 to TRBJ2-7; possible D gene TRBD1, 5 bases. Trimming pared 1 base from V and 4 bases from J, leaving 11 bases between. This CDR3 is 14 amino acids long. Looked up from germline, CDR1 is SEHNR and CDR2 is FQNEAQ (reference sequence).